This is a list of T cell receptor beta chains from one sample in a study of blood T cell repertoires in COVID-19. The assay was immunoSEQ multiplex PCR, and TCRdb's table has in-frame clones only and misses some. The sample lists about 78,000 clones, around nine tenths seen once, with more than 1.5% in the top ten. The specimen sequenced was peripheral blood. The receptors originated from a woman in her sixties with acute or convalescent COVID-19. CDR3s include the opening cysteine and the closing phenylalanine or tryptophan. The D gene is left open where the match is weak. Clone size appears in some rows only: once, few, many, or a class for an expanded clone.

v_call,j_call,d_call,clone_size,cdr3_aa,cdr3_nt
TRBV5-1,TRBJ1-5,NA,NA,CASSLGQSNQPQHF,TGCGCCAGCAGCTTGGGACAAAGCAATCAGCCCCAGCATTTT
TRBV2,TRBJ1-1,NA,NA,CASSATGSPEAFF,TGTGCCAGCAGTGCTACAGGGTCCCCTGAAGCTTTCTTT
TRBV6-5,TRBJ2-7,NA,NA,CASRRQGLSYEQYF,TGTGCCAGCAGGCGACAGGGACTCTCCTACGAGCAGTACTTC
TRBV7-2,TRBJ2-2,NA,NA,CASSLNEGELFF,TGTGCCAGCAGCTTAAATGAGGGGGAGCTGTTTTTT
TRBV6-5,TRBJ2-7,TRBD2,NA,CASSTTSGGSYEQYF,TGTGCCAGCAGTACCACTAGCGGAGGGTCCTACGAGCAGTACTTC
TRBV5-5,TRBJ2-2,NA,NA,CASSPSNTGELFF,TGTGCCAGCAGCCCCTCGAACACCGGGGAGCTGTTTTTT
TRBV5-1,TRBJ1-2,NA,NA,CASSLDGQGDGYTF,TGCGCCAGCAGCCTAGATGGTCAGGGCGACGGCTACACCTTC
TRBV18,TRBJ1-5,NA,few,CASSRSRDSNQPQHF,TGTGCCAGCTCACGCAGCCGGGATAGCAATCAGCCCCAGCATTTT
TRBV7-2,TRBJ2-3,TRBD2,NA,CASSLALAGGGPDTQYF,TGTGCCAGCAGCTTAGCGTTAGCGGGAGGAGGGCCAGATACGCAGTATTTT
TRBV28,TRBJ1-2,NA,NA,CASSFSNYGYTF,TGTGCCAGCAGTTTTTCGAACTATGGCTACACCTTC
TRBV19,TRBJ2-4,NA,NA,CASSMSGNIQYF,TGTGCCAGTAGTATGTCGGGAAACATTCAGTACTTC
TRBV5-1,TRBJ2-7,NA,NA,CASSLGREVDEQYF,TGCGCCAGCAGCTTAGGCAGGGAGGTTGACGAGCAGTACTTC
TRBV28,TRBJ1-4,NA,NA,CASSSAGASGEKLFF,TGTGCCAGCAGTTCAGCGGGCGCGTCGGGAGAAAAACTGTTTTTT
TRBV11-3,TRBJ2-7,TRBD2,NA,CPQQRESLRSYEQYF,TGTCCTCAGCAGCGGGAGTCTTTAAGGTCCTACGAGCAGTACTTC
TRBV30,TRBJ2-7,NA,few,CAWRERGSSYEQYF,TGTGCCTGGAGGGAAAGGGGAAGCTCCTACGAGCAGTACTTC
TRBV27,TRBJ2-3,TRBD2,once,CASSLKGGADTQYF,TGTGCCAGCAGTTTAAAGGGAGGGGCAGATACGCAGTATTTT
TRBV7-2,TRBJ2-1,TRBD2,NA,CASSLRGGDGNNEQFF,TGTGCCAGCAGCTTACGGGGAGGGGATGGGAACAATGAGCAGTTCTTC
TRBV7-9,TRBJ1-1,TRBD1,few,CASSLEGTGGTEAFF,TGTGCCAGCAGCTTGGAAGGGACAGGGGGCACTGAAGCTTTCTTT
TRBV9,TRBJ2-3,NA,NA,CASSVAVGVPADTQYF,TGTGCCAGCAGCGTAGCCGTAGGGGTCCCGGCGGATACGCAGTATTTT
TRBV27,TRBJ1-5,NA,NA,CASSSPGQPQHF,TGTGCCAGCAGTTCCCCGGGTCAGCCCCAGCATTTT
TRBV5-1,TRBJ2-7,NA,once,CASSSPRTGSSYEQYF,TGCGCCAGCAGCTCGCCCCGGACGGGGAGCTCCTACGAGCAGTACTTC
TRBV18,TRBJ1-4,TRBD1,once,CASSAGQFNEKLFF,TGTGCCAGCTCCGCGGGACAGTTTAATGAAAAACTGTTTTTT